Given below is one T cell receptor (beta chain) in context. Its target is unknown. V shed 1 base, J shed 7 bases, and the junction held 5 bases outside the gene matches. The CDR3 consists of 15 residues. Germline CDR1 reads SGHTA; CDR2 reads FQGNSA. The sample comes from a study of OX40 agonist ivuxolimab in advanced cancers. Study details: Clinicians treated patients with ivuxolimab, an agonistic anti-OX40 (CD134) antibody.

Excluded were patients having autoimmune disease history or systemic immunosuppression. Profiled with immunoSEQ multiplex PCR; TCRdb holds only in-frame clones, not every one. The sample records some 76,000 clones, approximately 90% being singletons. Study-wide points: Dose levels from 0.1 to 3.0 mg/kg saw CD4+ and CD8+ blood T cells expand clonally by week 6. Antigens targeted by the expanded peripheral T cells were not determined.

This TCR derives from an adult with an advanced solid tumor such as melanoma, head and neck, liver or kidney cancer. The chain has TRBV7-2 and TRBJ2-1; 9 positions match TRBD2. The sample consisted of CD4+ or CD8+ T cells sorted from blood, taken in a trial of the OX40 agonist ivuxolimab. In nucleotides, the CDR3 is TGTGCCAGCAGCTTAGTGGGCGGGGGGGTAAATGAGCAGTTCTTC. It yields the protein CASSLVGGGVNEQFF. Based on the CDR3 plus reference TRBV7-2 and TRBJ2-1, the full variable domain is GAGVSQSPSNKVTEKGKDVELRCDPISGHTALYWYRQSLGQGLEFLIYFQGNSAPDKSGLPSDRFSAERTGGSVSTLTIQRTQQEDSAVYLCASSLVGGGVNEQFFGPGTRLTVL.